The rows below give T cell receptor beta chains drawn from one sample of a study of cytomegalovirus exposure and HLA in healthy donors. Libraries were prepared by immunoSEQ multiplex PCR; TCRdb keeps only in-frame clonotypes and omits some of them. The sample shows roughly 170,000 clones, roughly 80% of them seen only once. Sequencing was performed on PBMCs. Receptors were obtained from a female donor in good health and CMV-seronegative. Each CDR3 is given with its conserved first and last residue. Fields, in order: D gene, V gene, clone size, J gene, CDR3 protein, CDR3 DNA. D genes are given only for firm matches. Some rows mark clone size as missing; the rest say once, few, many or name a class of expanded clone.

d_call: TRBD1; v_call: TRBV5-1; clone_size: -; j_call: TRBJ1-5; cdr3_aa: CASSLADRTSNQPQHF; cdr3_nt: TGCGCCAGCAGTCTTGCGGACAGGACTAGCAATCAGCCCCAGCATTTT
d_call: TRBD1; v_call: TRBV7-2; clone_size: -; j_call: TRBJ1-2; cdr3_aa: CASITDRGKGGYTF; cdr3_nt: TGTGCCAGCATCACGGACAGGGGGAAAGGTGGCTACACCTTC
d_call: -; v_call: TRBV11-3; clone_size: -; j_call: TRBJ1-5; cdr3_aa: CARQRGGFSNQPQHF; cdr3_nt: TGTGCCAGACAACGTGGGGGCTTTAGCAATCAGCCCCAGCATTTT
d_call: TRBD1; v_call: TRBV6-1; clone_size: -; j_call: TRBJ2-2; cdr3_aa: CASRPGTGSNGELFF; cdr3_nt: TGTGCCAGCAGACCCGGGACAGGGTCTAACGGGGAGCTGTTTTTT
d_call: -; v_call: TRBV19; clone_size: -; j_call: TRBJ1-1; cdr3_aa: CASSIGSPGINTEAFF; cdr3_nt: TGTGCCAGTAGTATTGGGTCCCCAGGGATCAACACTGAAGCTTTCTTT
d_call: -; v_call: TRBV7-3; clone_size: few; j_call: TRBJ2-7; cdr3_aa: CASSFRGEQYF; cdr3_nt: TGTGCCAGCAGCTTCAGGGGCGAGCAGTACTTC
d_call: -; v_call: TRBV7-9; clone_size: -; j_call: TRBJ1-2; cdr3_aa: CASSPPAAGPYGYTF; cdr3_nt: TGTGCCAGCAGTCCACCGGCAGCAGGTCCCTATGGCTACACCTTC
d_call: TRBD2; v_call: TRBV4-1; clone_size: once; j_call: TRBJ2-1; cdr3_aa: CASSPGLAAYNEQFF; cdr3_nt: TGCGCCAGCAGCCCGGGACTAGCGGCCTACAATGAGCAGTTCTTC
d_call: -; v_call: TRBV5-1; clone_size: -; j_call: TRBJ1-4; cdr3_aa: CASSPAGSGEKLFF; cdr3_nt: TGCGCCAGCAGCCCGGCGGGGTCGGGGGAAAAACTGTTTTTT
d_call: TRBD1; v_call: TRBV6-5; clone_size: -; j_call: TRBJ1-6; cdr3_aa: CASSYQRTGDSPLHF; cdr3_nt: TGTGCCAGCAGTTACCAAAGAACAGGGGATTCACCCCTCCACTTT
d_call: TRBD2; v_call: TRBV15; clone_size: -; j_call: TRBJ2-7; cdr3_aa: CATSRGGGSYEQYF; cdr3_nt: TGTGCCACCAGCAGAGGGGGGGGCTCCTACGAGCAGTACTTC
d_call: -; v_call: TRBV30; clone_size: -; j_call: TRBJ1-2; cdr3_aa: CAWSVFSSSYGYTF; cdr3_nt: TGTGCCTGGAGTGTATTTTCCTCGAGCTATGGCTACACCTTC
d_call: -; v_call: TRBV28; clone_size: -; j_call: TRBJ2-7; cdr3_aa: CASQGLYEQYF; cdr3_nt: TGTGCCAGCCAGGGGCTTTACGAGCAGTACTTC
d_call: TRBD2; v_call: TRBV6-5; clone_size: -; j_call: TRBJ2-7; cdr3_aa: CASRGGTGSYEQYF; cdr3_nt: TGTGCCAGCAGGGGAGGGACGGGGAGCTACGAGCAGTACTTC
d_call: -; v_call: TRBV9; clone_size: -; j_call: TRBJ2-7; cdr3_aa: CASSVGVEVWYEQYF; cdr3_nt: TGTGCCAGCAGCGTAGGGGTTGAGGTTTGGTACGAGCAGTACTTC
d_call: TRBD1; v_call: TRBV30; clone_size: -; j_call: TRBJ1-2; cdr3_aa: CAWKSEGAGGYTF; cdr3_nt: TGTGCCTGGAAGTCAGAGGGGGCGGGTGGCTACACCTTC
d_call: -; v_call: TRBV18; clone_size: -; j_call: TRBJ2-7; cdr3_aa: CASSPGRISYEQYF; cdr3_nt: TGTGCCAGCTCACCAGGCAGGATCTCCTACGAGCAGTACTTC
d_call: -; v_call: TRBV12-5; clone_size: -; j_call: TRBJ2-2; cdr3_aa: CASGLVLTGSLTGELFF; cdr3_nt: TGTGCTAGTGGTTTGGTTCTTACAGGGAGTCTGACCGGGGAGCTGTTTTTT
d_call: -; v_call: TRBV5-5; clone_size: few; j_call: TRBJ1-2; cdr3_aa: CASSLPGGANYGYTF; cdr3_nt: TGTGCCAGCAGCCTGCCCGGGGGGGCGAACTATGGCTACACCTTC
d_call: -; v_call: TRBV21-1; clone_size: -; j_call: TRBJ2-3; cdr3_aa: CASSKGGAITSGGARDTQYF; cdr3_nt: TGTGCCAGCAGCAAAGGAGGAGCCATAACTAGCGGGGGGGCTCGTGATACGCAGTATTTT
d_call: TRBD1; v_call: TRBV30; clone_size: -; j_call: TRBJ1-2; cdr3_aa: CAWSASPRQGDYGYTF; cdr3_nt: TGTGCCTGGAGTGCAAGTCCCAGACAGGGCGACTATGGCTACACCTTC
d_call: TRBD1; v_call: TRBV7-2; clone_size: -; j_call: TRBJ2-7; cdr3_aa: CASSLEGQGYYEQYF; cdr3_nt: TGTGCCAGCAGCTTAGAAGGACAGGGCTACTACGAGCAGTACTTC
d_call: -; v_call: TRBV12-5; clone_size: -; j_call: TRBJ1-1; cdr3_aa: CASGWDSEAFF; cdr3_nt: TGTGCTAGTGGTTGGGACTCCGAGGCTTTCTTT
d_call: -; v_call: TRBV10-3; clone_size: -; j_call: TRBJ1-2; cdr3_aa: CATQGNGYTF; cdr3_nt: TGTGCCACCCAGGGAAATGGCTACACCTTC
d_call: -; v_call: TRBV12-5; clone_size: -; j_call: TRBJ1-5; cdr3_aa: CASGLVGVSNQPQHF; cdr3_nt: TGTGCTAGTGGTTTGGTAGGAGTTAGCAATCAGCCCCAGCATTTT
d_call: -; v_call: TRBV19; clone_size: -; j_call: TRBJ1-5; cdr3_aa: CASSIAGGKLNQPQHF; cdr3_nt: TGTGCCAGTAGTATAGCTGGCGGAAAGTTAAATCAGCCCCAGCATTTT
d_call: -; v_call: TRBV5-5; clone_size: once; j_call: TRBJ2-7; cdr3_aa: CASSSGLGNYEQYF; cdr3_nt: TGTGCCAGCAGCTCGGGACTGGGGAACTACGAGCAGTACTTC
d_call: -; v_call: TRBV5-3; clone_size: -; j_call: TRBJ1-4; cdr3_aa: CARSLTGAILHEKLFF; cdr3_nt: TGTGCCAGAAGCTTGACAGGCGCCATCCTTCATGAAAAACTGTTTTTT
d_call: -; v_call: TRBV5-1; clone_size: -; j_call: TRBJ2-3; cdr3_aa: CASSSRLRTASTDTQYF; cdr3_nt: TGCGCCAGCAGCTCCAGATTACGGACAGCCAGCACAGATACGCAGTATTTT
d_call: TRBD1; v_call: TRBV7-9; clone_size: few; j_call: TRBJ2-5; cdr3_aa: CASSQTGPGKTQYF; cdr3_nt: TGTGCCAGCAGCCAGACAGGGCCAGGGAAGACCCAGTACTTC
d_call: TRBD1; v_call: TRBV7-2; clone_size: -; j_call: TRBJ2-6; cdr3_aa: CASSPGPAGGISGANGLTF; cdr3_nt: TGTGCCAGCAGCCCCGGCCCCGCAGGGGGAATCTCTGGGGCCAACGGCCTGACTTTC
d_call: -; v_call: TRBV6-5; clone_size: -; j_call: TRBJ2-4; cdr3_aa: CASSYRGAAKNIQYF; cdr3_nt: TGTGCCAGCAGTTACCGGGGGGCGGCCAAAAACATTCAGTACTTC
d_call: TRBD1; v_call: TRBV28; clone_size: once; j_call: TRBJ2-7; cdr3_aa: CASCGGQGYEQYF; cdr3_nt: TGTGCCTCATGCGGGGGACAGGGATACGAGCAGTACTTC
d_call: -; v_call: TRBV6-1; clone_size: -; j_call: TRBJ1-5; cdr3_aa: CASSEGDTNQPQHF; cdr3_nt: TGTGCCAGCAGTGAAGGAGACACCAATCAGCCCCAGCATTTT
d_call: TRBD2; v_call: TRBV7-3; clone_size: once; j_call: TRBJ2-4; cdr3_aa: CASSEAREELAKNIQYF; cdr3_nt: TGTGCCAGCAGCGAAGCGCGGGAGGAACTAGCCAAAAACATTCAGTACTTC
d_call: -; v_call: TRBV2; clone_size: -; j_call: TRBJ2-3; cdr3_aa: CASSVWAEGDTQYF; cdr3_nt: TGTGCCAGCAGTGTTTGGGCTGAGGGAGATACGCAGTATTTT
d_call: TRBD2; v_call: TRBV5-1; clone_size: few; j_call: TRBJ2-2; cdr3_aa: CASSATGLAGQNGELFF; cdr3_nt: TGCGCCAGCAGCGCCACGGGACTAGCGGGACAAAACGGGGAGCTGTTTTTT
d_call: TRBD1; v_call: TRBV2; clone_size: -; j_call: TRBJ1-1; cdr3_aa: CASERTGLTEAFF; cdr3_nt: TGTGCCAGCGAGCGGACAGGGTTGACTGAAGCTTTCTTT
d_call: TRBD1; v_call: TRBV28; clone_size: -; j_call: TRBJ1-1; cdr3_aa: CASTNPTGRDTEAFF; cdr3_nt: TGTGCCAGCACTAACCCGACAGGGAGAGACACTGAAGCTTTCTTT
d_call: TRBD1; v_call: TRBV6-1; clone_size: -; j_call: TRBJ1-1; cdr3_aa: CASSRQGARTEAFF; cdr3_nt: TGTGCCAGCAGTAGACAGGGGGCGCGCACTGAAGCTTTCTTT